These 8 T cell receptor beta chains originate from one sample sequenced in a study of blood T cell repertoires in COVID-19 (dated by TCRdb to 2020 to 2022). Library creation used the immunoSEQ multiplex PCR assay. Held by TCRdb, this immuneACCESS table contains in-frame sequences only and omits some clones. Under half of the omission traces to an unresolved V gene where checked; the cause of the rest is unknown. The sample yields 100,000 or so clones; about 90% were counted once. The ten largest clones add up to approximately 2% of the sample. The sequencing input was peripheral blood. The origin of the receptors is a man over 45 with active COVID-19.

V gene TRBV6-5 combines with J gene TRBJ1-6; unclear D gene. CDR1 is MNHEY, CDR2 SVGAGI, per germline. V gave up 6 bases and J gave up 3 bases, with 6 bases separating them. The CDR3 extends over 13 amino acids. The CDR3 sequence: CASSQDYNSPLHF. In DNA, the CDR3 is TGTGCCAGCAGCCAGGACTATAATTCACCCCTCCACTTT.

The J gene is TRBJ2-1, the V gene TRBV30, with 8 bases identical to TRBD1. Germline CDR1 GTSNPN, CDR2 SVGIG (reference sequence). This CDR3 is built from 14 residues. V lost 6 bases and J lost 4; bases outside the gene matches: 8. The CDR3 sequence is CACRQGLRYNEQFF. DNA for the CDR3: TGTGCCTGTCGACAGGGGCTAAGATACAATGAGCAGTTCTTC.

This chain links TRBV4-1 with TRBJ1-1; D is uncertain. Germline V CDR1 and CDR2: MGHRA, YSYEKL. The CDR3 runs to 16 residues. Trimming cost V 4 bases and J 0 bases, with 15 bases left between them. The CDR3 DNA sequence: TGCGCCAGCAGCCCCGGCCTCGGGTTGGTGAACACTGAAGCTTTCTTT. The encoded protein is CASSPGLGLVNTEAFF.

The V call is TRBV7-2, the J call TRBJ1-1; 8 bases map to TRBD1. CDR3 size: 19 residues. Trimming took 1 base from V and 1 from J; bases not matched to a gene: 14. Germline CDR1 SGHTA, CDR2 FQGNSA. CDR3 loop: CASSLGRTGLLVRNTEAFF. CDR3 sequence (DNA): TGTGCCAGCAGCTTAGGCAGGACAGGGCTCTTGGTGAGGAACACTGAAGCTTTCTTT.

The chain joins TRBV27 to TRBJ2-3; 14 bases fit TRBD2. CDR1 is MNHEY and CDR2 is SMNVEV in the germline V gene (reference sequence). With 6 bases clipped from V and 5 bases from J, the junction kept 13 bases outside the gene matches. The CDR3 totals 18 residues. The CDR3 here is CASSLTWGLAGAQDTQYF. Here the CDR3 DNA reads TGTGCCAGCAGCCTAACTTGGGGACTAGCGGGGGCACAAGATACGCAGTATTTT.

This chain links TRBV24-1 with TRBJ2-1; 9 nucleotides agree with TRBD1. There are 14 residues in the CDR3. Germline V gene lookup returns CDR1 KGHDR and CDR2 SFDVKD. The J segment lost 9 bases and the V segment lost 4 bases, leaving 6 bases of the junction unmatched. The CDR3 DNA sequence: TGTGCCACCAGTGACCCGACAGGGGGTATTGAGCAGTTCTTC. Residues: CATSDPTGGIEQFF.

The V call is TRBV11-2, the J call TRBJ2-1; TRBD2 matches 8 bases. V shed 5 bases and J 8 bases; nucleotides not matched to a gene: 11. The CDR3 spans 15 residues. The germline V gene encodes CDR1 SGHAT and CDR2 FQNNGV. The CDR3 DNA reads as TGTGCCAGCAGCCCCGAGGGGAGCGGGGGCGATGAGCAGTTCTTC. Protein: CASSPEGSGGDEQFF. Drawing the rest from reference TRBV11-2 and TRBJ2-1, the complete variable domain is EAGVAQSPRYKIIEKRQSVAFWCNPISGHATLYWYQQILGQGPKLLIQFQNNGVVDDSQLPKDRFSAERLKGVDSTLKIQPAKLEDSAVYLCASSPEGSGGDEQFFGPGTRLTVL.

DNA for the CDR3: TGCAGCGGGGGACAGGCTGGGAACACTGAAGCTTTCTTT. Protein sequence: CSGGQAGNTEAFF. The V gene is TRBV29-1, the J gene TRBJ1-1; TRBD1 matches 8 bases. This CDR3 region has 13 residues. Trimming at V came to 7 bases and at J to 1 base, leaving 5 bases not matched to a gene. Germline V gene lookup returns CDR1 SQVTM and CDR2 ANQGSEA.